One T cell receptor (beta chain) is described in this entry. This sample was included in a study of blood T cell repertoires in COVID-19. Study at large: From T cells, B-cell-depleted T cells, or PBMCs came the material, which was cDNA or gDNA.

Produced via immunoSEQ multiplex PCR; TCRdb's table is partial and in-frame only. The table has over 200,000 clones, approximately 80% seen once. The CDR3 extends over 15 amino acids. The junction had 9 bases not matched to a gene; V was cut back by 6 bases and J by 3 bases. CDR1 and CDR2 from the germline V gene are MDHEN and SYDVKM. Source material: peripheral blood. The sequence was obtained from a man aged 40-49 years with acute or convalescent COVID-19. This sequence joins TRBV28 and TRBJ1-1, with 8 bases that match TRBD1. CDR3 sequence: CASRTWTGRDTEAFF. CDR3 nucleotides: TGTGCCAGCAGGACTTGGACAGGGAGGGACACTGAAGCTTTCTTT.